These 14 T cell receptor beta chains were sequenced from one sample in a study of tumor-infiltrating lymphocytes in glioblastoma multiforme. Multiple V-beta primers and a C-beta primer amplified TCRB from RNA. One entry per CDR3 protein, called by TCRdb with MiXCR from the multiplex PCR reads. The sample holds about 11,000 distinct CDR3 sequences, roughly 71% seen once. The sequenced material came from brain tumor tissue. These receptors were collected from a male donor with glioblastoma.

Judged by abundance, this clonotype is large. This rearrangement joins TRBV5-5 to TRBJ1-2; TRBD1 is a possible D gene (5 bases). Trimming shortened V by 3 bases and J by 3 bases, and 9 bases separated the two germline ends. CDR3 length equals 13 residues. Germline V lookup: CDR1 SGHKS, CDR2 YYEKEE (reference sequence). In nucleotides, the CDR3 is TGTGCCAGCAGCTCAGGACACCACTATGGCTACACCTTC. Its protein product is CASSSGHHYGYTF. Drawing the rest from reference TRBV5-5 and TRBJ1-2, the complete variable domain is DAGVTQSPTHLIKTRGQQVTLRCSPISGHKSVSWYQQVLGQGPQFIFQYYEKEERGRGNFPDRFSARQFPNYSSELNVNALLLGDSALYLCASSSGHHYGYTFGSGTRLTVV.

With respect to this clonotype: One end of the junction is discordant with germline, which a read error may explain. V is TRBV12-3 or TRBV12-4 and J is TRBJ2-1; D unresolved. The CDR3 covers 11 residues. CDR3 coding DNA: TGCGCCAGCAGTCCAGGAGACTCGCAGTTCTTC. It is translated as CASSPGDSQFF.

With regard to this clonotype: Compared with germline, one end of the junction differs, possibly owing to a read error. V is TRBV6-6 and J is TRBJ1-1; no clear D. The CDR3 is 15 amino acids. Germline V gene sequence: CDR1 MNHNY, CDR2 SVGAGI (reference sequence). DNA for the CDR3: TGTGCCAGCAGTTACTCGACGGAAATGAACACTGGAGCTTTCTTT. Translation: CASSYSTEMNTGAFF.

This clonotype is termed medium-sized (0.01 to 0.1%). The rearrangement links TRBV29-1 to TRBJ2-7; 13 bases match TRBD2. V trimming: 6 bases; J trimming: 4 bases; junction bases outside the gene matches: 12. This CDR3 is 16 amino acids long. Germline loops: CDR1 SQVTM, CDR2 ANQGSEA. The CDR3 loop is CSVWTSGRRSRYEQYF. CDR3 nucleotides: TGCAGCGTATGGACTAGCGGGAGAAGGAGTCGGTACGAGCAGTACTTC.

This clonotype has more than one count but fewer than ten. The junction differs from germline at one of its ends, possibly a read error. The rearrangement uses TRBV5-1 and TRBJ2-7; tentatively, D is TRBD2 (5 bases). The CDR3 has 14 residues. Germline lookup yields CDR1 SGHRS and CDR2 YFSETQ. The CDR3 reads CASMPLEGRSEQYF. The CDR3 DNA follows: TGTGCCAGCATGCCCCTCGAGGGTCGGAGCGAGCAGTACTTC.

This clonotype is termed medium-sized (0.01 to 0.1%). This may arise from a read error, as a much more abundant clone is one base away. The genes are TRBV11-2 and TRBJ2-7; the D gene is possibly TRBD2 (5 bases). This CDR3 is 17 amino acids long. Germline values: CDR1 SGHAT, CDR2 FQNNGV. The DNA for the CDR3 is TGTGCCAGCAGCTTAGATCTTGGAGGCAGCTTCTCCTACGGGCAGTACTTC. As protein: CASSLDLGGSFSYGQYF.

Comments on this clonotype: Since no conserved phenylalanine or tryptophan closes the CDR3, a read error is the likely cause. The chain employs TRBV13 and TRBJ1-5; TRBD1 is a possible D gene (6 bases). CDR1 is PRHDT and CDR2 is FYEKMQ in the germline V gene (reference sequence). V lost 0 bases and J 7 bases, leaving 16 bases between the germline ends. The CDR3 covers 16 residues. CDR3 amino acids: CASSLGARGRGQPQHL. The CDR3 DNA reads as TGTGCCAGCAGCTTAGGCGCCAGGGGCCGGGGGCAGCCCCAGCATCTT.

This chain uses TRBV10-2 with TRBJ2-7; 8 nucleotides align to TRBD2. Germline assignment: CDR1 WSHSY and CDR2 SAAADI. With V trimmed by 7 bases and J by 9 bases, 14 bases remained unmatched. The CDR3 contains 14 residues. The CDR3 DNA follows: TGCGCCAGCAAGGGGAGGGCGGGGGGAGATATGCAGTACTTC. Protein product: CASKGRAGGDMQYF.

This chain joins TRBV29-1 and TRBJ2-1, with D possibly TRBD2 on 7 matching bases. The germline gives CDR1 SQVTM, CDR2 ANQGSEA. V lost 4 bases to trimming and J lost 10 bases, with 20 bases between them. This CDR3 spans 14 amino acids. DNA of the CDR3: TGCAGCGTTGGGGGGCAGCAGCGGGGCAACGAGCAGTTCTTC. Translated: CSVGGQQRGNEQFF.

This clonotype was seen more than once but under ten times. The junction departs from germline at one end; a sequencing error may be responsible. This sequence joins TRBV20-1 and TRBJ2-7, with no clear D. The CDR3 consists of 14 residues. Germline lookup yields CDR1 DFQATT and CDR2 SNEGSKA (reference sequence). CDR3 sequence (DNA): TGTAGTGCTAGAGATACTCGGAAGTACTACGAGCAGTACTTC. As protein: CSARDTRKYYEQYF.

CDR3 residues: CASSKGGAHMNTEAFF. The CDR3 region has the DNA TGTGCCAGCAGCAAGGGGGGGGCGCATATGAACACTGAAGCTTTCTTT. The J gene is TRBJ1-1, the V gene TRBV11-2; D possibly corresponds to TRBD1 (6 bases). There are 16 residues in the CDR3. Per germline, CDR1 SGHAT and CDR2 FQNNGV. V was pared by 5 bases and J by 0 bases, with 16 bases between.

The rearrangement uses TRBV6-2 or TRBV6-3 and TRBJ2-1; 14 nucleotides line up with TRBD2. The CDR3 extends over 17 amino acids. Germline V gene data show CDR1 as MNHEY and CDR2 as SVGEGT. V shed 0 bases and J 9 bases; nucleotides not matched to a gene: 7. The DNA for the CDR3 is TGTGCCAGCAGTTACTCCACGACTAGCGGGAGGGCCCTTGAGCAGTTCTTC. Translating it yields CASSYSTTSGRALEQFF.

V and J are TRBV20-1 and TRBJ2-7, with TRBD2 as a possible D gene (6 bases). The germline CDR1 and CDR2 sequences are DFQATT and SNEGSKA (reference sequence). The V and J ends lost 0 bases and 9 bases respectively, with 21 bases between them. The CDR3 loop spans 15 amino acids. The CDR3 is CSAREGTSEGYRQYF. Here the CDR3 DNA reads TGCAGTGCTAGAGAAGGGACTTCGGAGGGATACCGGCAGTACTTC.

The rearrangement links TRBV2 to TRBJ2-3, with TRBD2 matching 7 bases. Germline V gene data show CDR1 as SNHLY and CDR2 as FYNNEI. The CDR3 runs to 15 residues. V dropped 1 base and J dropped 3; count of bases not matched to a gene: 4. The CDR3 region has the DNA TGTGCCAGCAGTGAAGGCGGGAGTGGGACAGATACGCAGTATTTT. As protein: CASSEGGSGTDTQYF.